Below, 29 T cell receptor beta chains from the same sample are listed, as sequenced in a study of siplizumab effects on memory and regulatory T cells. Measured with immunoSEQ multiplex PCR; TCRdb has only the in-frame clones, and not every one. The sample contains 75,000 to 100,000 clones, around 94% of which appear only once. The sequencing sample was made of non-Treg CD4+ T cells sorted from blood. These TCRs come from a human donor in good health.

Here the CDR3 DNA reads TGTGCCAGCAGTGAACCATTTATCTCCTACAATGAGCAGTTCTTC. Translating it yields CASSEPFISYNEQFF. The chain employs TRBV6-1 and TRBJ2-1; D gene unclear. The CDR3 is 15 amino acids. Germline V gives CDR1 MNHNS, CDR2 SASEGT. The germline V and J ends were trimmed by 2 bases and 0 bases, with 8 bases remaining between them.

V is TRBV19 and J is TRBJ2-2; TRBD2 matches 8 bases. The length of the CDR3 is 14 residues. J gave up 4 bases and V 3 bases, and 1 base lay outside the gene matches. Germline V gives CDR1 LNHDA, CDR2 SQIVND (reference sequence). This CDR3 reads CASSIRGGTGELFF. CDR3 DNA sequence: TGTGCCAGTAGTATTCGGGGGGGCACCGGGGAGCTGTTTTTT. Based on the CDR3 plus reference TRBV19 and TRBJ2-2, the full variable domain is DGGITQSPKYLFRKEGQNVTLSCEQNLNHDAMYWYRQDPGQGLRLIYYSQIVNDFQKGDIAEGYSVSREKKESFPLTVTSAQKNPTAFYLCASSIRGGTGELFFGEGSRLTVL.

This sequence joins TRBV4-2 and TRBJ1-1; D remains ambiguous. Trimming stripped 0 bases from V and 1 base from J, with 6 bases between. CDR3 length equals 14 residues. Germline lookup yields CDR1 LGHNA and CDR2 YNFKEQ. CDR3 sequence: CASSQDRKNTEAFF. In nucleotides, the CDR3 is TGTGCCAGCAGCCAAGATCGGAAGAACACTGAAGCTTTCTTT.

This chain joins TRBV25-1 and TRBJ2-5, with D perhaps matching TRBD1 (7 bases). V lost 5 bases, J lost 4 bases, and 20 bases lay in between. CDR1 MGHDK and CDR2 SYGVNS come from the germline V gene. The CDR3 is 16 amino acids. DNA for the CDR3: TGTGCCAGCAGTCCTAGCGATAGGGGGCCAGGAGAGACCCAGTACTTC. Residues: CASSPSDRGPGETQYF.

This chain uses TRBV5-1 with TRBJ1-1; no definite D call. CDR1 is SGHRS, CDR2 YFSETQ, per germline. V lost 0 bases and J 1 base, leaving 7 bases between the germline ends. The CDR3 totals 14 residues. The chain's CDR3 is CASSLEVGNTEAFF. The CDR3 DNA follows: TGCGCCAGCAGCTTGGAAGTGGGGAACACTGAAGCTTTCTTT.

The chain has TRBV5-1 and TRBJ2-5; D is undetermined. Trimming took 4 bases from V and 1 from J, leaving 8 bases between them. Germline V gene sequence: CDR1 SGHRS, CDR2 YFSETQ. There are 13 residues in the CDR3. DNA of the CDR3: TGCGCCAGCAGCCTCGCCTTCCAAGAGACCCAGTACTTC. It specifies CASSLAFQETQYF.

The rearrangement uses TRBV2 and TRBJ2-5; D is unresolved. V was cut by 6 bases and J by 10 bases, with 15 bases left in between. CDR1 and CDR2 from the germline V gene are SNHLY and FYNNEI. This CDR3 region has 12 residues. CDR3 bases: TGTGCCAGCAGCGCTTTTTTGGCTGGCCAGTACTTC. As protein: CASSAFLAGQYF.

The V gene is TRBV19, the J gene TRBJ1-2, with 9 bases matching TRBD1. The length of the CDR3 is 16 residues. With V trimmed by 5 bases and J by 3 bases, 10 bases remained unmatched. The germline CDR1 and CDR2 sequences are LNHDA and SQIVND (reference sequence). CDR3 bases: TGTGCCAGTAGTCCCCCCTGGGGGGACAGGGACTATGGCTACACCTTC. It encodes CASSPPWGDRDYGYTF.

The rearrangement links TRBV15 to TRBJ2-7; TRBD1 matches 7 bases. Germline V lookup: CDR1 LNHNV, CDR2 YYDKDF (reference sequence). There are 14 residues in the CDR3. Unmatched junction bases numbered 6, after V lost 7 bases and J lost 0 bases. The CDR3 loop is CATKRDSLSYEQYF. The CDR3 nucleotides are TGTGCCACCAAAAGGGACAGTCTCTCCTACGAGCAGTACTTC.

The chain carries TRBV27 and TRBJ1-5, with TRBD1 as a possible D gene (5 bases). This CDR3 has 15 amino acids. Per the germline V gene, CDR1 is MNHEY and CDR2 is SMNVEV (reference sequence). The V and J ends lost 8 bases and 4 bases respectively, with 18 bases between them. The CDR3 sequence is CASSPWGEPNQPQHF. CDR3 DNA sequence: TGTGCCAGCTCCCCATGGGGGGAGCCTAATCAGCCCCAGCATTTT.

This clone was picked up one time. The chain employs TRBV30 and TRBJ1-2; no clear D. Germline values: CDR1 GTSNPN, CDR2 SVGIG (reference sequence). V was cut by 5 bases and J by 0 bases, with 4 bases left in between. The CDR3 is 11 amino acids. CDR3 residues: CAWGANYGYTF. The CDR3 coding sequence is TGTGCCTGGGGAGCTAACTATGGCTACACCTTC.

This chain joins TRBV5-1 and TRBJ2-7; TRBD1 might be the D (5 bases). V was trimmed by 5 bases and J by 0 bases, leaving 12 bases between them. There are 14 residues in the CDR3. Germline CDR1 SGHRS, CDR2 YFSETQ. DNA for the CDR3: TGCGCCAGCAGACAGGACAATCCCTCCTACGAGCAGTACTTC. It yields the protein CASRQDNPSYEQYF.

The chain employs TRBV7-9 and TRBJ2-7; unclear D gene. Germline CDR1 and CDR2: SEHNR and FQNEAQ (reference sequence). V gave up 1 base and J gave up 5 bases, with 15 bases separating them. The CDR3 extends over 15 amino acids. CDR3 in DNA: TGTGCCAGCAGCTTAGGTACCGGAGCCTATAACGAGCAGTACTTC. Protein sequence: CASSLGTGAYNEQYF.

V usage is TRBV11-2 and J usage is TRBJ1-5; no definite D call. CDR3 length: 13 amino acids. CDR1 is SGHAT, CDR2 FQNNGV, per germline. Trimming stripped 1 base from V and 5 bases from J, with 6 bases between. The CDR3: CASSLVHDQPQHF. CDR3 DNA sequence: TGTGCCAGCAGCTTAGTCCATGATCAGCCCCAGCATTTT.

CDR3 amino acids: CASGLVWDQPQHF. The CDR3 bases are TGTGCTAGTGGTTTGGTATGGGATCAGCCCCAGCATTTT. The rearrangement uses TRBV12-5 and TRBJ1-5; D ambiguous. V shed 0 bases and J shed 5 bases, with 5 bases lying between them. This CDR3 has 13 amino acids. From germline, CDR1 is LGHNT and CDR2 FRNRAP.

V usage is TRBV18 and J usage is TRBJ1-4; 9 bases are shared with TRBD1. CDR3 length: 15 amino acids. The germline V gene has CDR1 KGHSH and CDR2 LQKENI. Unmatched junction bases numbered 7, after V lost 4 bases and J lost 7 bases. This CDR3 reads CASSLRQGVGEKLFF. In DNA, the CDR3 is TGTGCCAGCTCACTGCGACAGGGGGTTGGTGAAAAACTGTTTTTT.

This clone showed up just once. V usage is TRBV19 and J usage is TRBJ1-1; D is unclear. Germline assignment: CDR1 LNHDA and CDR2 SQIVND (reference sequence). V was cut by 0 bases and J by 5 bases, with 7 bases left in between. The CDR3 is made up of 13 amino acids. The CDR3 DNA reads TGTGCCAGTAGTATAGAGGCGGGTACTGAAGCTTTCTTT. Encoded protein: CASSIEAGTEAFF.

CDR3 residues: CASSQVSTDTQYF. In DNA form, the CDR3 reads TGCGCCAGCAGCCAGGTTTCCACAGATACGCAGTATTTT. V is TRBV4-1 and J is TRBJ2-3, with D hard to call. Trimming stripped 3 bases from V and 2 bases from J, with 6 bases between. This CDR3 has 13 residues. Looked up from germline, CDR1 is MGHRA and CDR2 is YSYEKL.

This chain uses TRBV11-2 with TRBJ1-1; D call uncertain. V dropped 8 bases and J dropped 4 bases, with 17 bases sitting between them. The germline gives CDR1 SGHAT, CDR2 FQNNGV. The CDR3 has 14 amino acids. The CDR3 here is CASSGGGSVTEAFF. CDR3 nucleotides: TGTGCCAGCTCTGGTGGAGGGTCCGTCACTGAAGCTTTCTTT. The variable domain in full, completed from reference TRBV11-2 and TRBJ1-1, reads EAGVAQSPRYKIIEKRQSVAFWCNPISGHATLYWYQQILGQGPKLLIQFQNNGVVDDSQLPKDRFSAERLKGVDSTLKIQPAKLEDSAVYLCASSGGGSVTEAFFGQGTRLTVV.

The chain carries TRBV10-1 and TRBJ1-4; no clear D. Germline CDR1 is WNHNN and CDR2 is SYGVQD (reference sequence). The CDR3 covers 14 residues. V dropped 7 bases and J dropped 0 bases, with 9 bases sitting between them. DNA for the CDR3: TGCGCCAGCAATTACAGCTCAACTAATGAAAAACTGTTTTTT. Its protein product is CASNYSSTNEKLFF.

The chain carries TRBV14 and TRBJ1-4; D unclear. Trimming cost V 0 bases and J 3 bases, with 14 bases left between them. Germline CDR1 SGHDN, CDR2 FVKESK. This CDR3 is 17 amino acids long. CDR3 sequence (DNA): TGTGCCAGCAGCCAAGATTTATATGGGCAGGCTAATGAAAAACTGTTTTTT. Translation: CASSQDLYGQANEKLFF.

The chain has TRBV5-8 and TRBJ2-7; TRBD1 matches at 7 bases. The CDR3 contains 15 residues. Trimming at V came to 5 bases and at J to 4 bases, leaving 12 bases not matched to a gene. From germline, CDR1 is SGHTS and CDR2 YDEGEE. In DNA form, the CDR3 reads TGTGCCAGCAGGCTCCCTCGACAGGGACAGTACGAGCAGTACTTC. This encodes CASRLPRQGQYEQYF.

This sequence joins TRBV19 and TRBJ2-3; TRBD1 agrees at 8 bases. The germline gives CDR1 LNHDA, CDR2 SQIVND (reference sequence). The CDR3 covers 14 residues. V lost 4 bases, J lost 6 bases, and 6 bases stayed unmatched. CDR3 sequence: CASSNNRGSDTQYF. CDR3 DNA sequence: TGTGCCAGTAGTAATAACAGGGGGTCGGATACGCAGTATTTT. The whole variable domain, remainder taken from reference TRBV19 and TRBJ2-3, is DGGITQSPKYLFRKEGQNVTLSCEQNLNHDAMYWYRQDPGQGLRLIYYSQIVNDFQKGDIAEGYSVSREKKESFPLTVTSAQKNPTAFYLCASSNNRGSDTQYFGPGTRLTVL.

The rearrangement uses TRBV5-1 and TRBJ1-2; 8 positions match TRBD1. The germline CDR1 and CDR2 sequences are SGHRS and YFSETQ. V was pared by 0 bases and J by 3 bases, with 7 bases of the junction left unmatched. The CDR3 contains 16 residues. The CDR3 is CASSLARAGGDYGYTF. The CDR3 coding sequence is TGCGCCAGCAGCTTGGCAAGGGCAGGGGGCGACTATGGCTACACCTTC.

This sequence joins TRBV5-1 and TRBJ2-5, with TRBD2 identical over 8 bases. CDR3 length: 15 residues. Germline V lookup: CDR1 SGHRS, CDR2 YFSETQ. The J segment lost 5 bases and the V segment lost 1 base, leaving 7 bases of the junction unmatched. CDR3 in amino acids: CASSLNGGAWETQYF. CDR3 nucleotides: TGCGCCAGCAGCTTGAACGGGGGGGCTTGGGAGACCCAGTACTTC.

The chain combines TRBV7-8 with TRBJ1-2; D remains unclear. Germline V gene sequence: CDR1 SGHVS, CDR2 FQNEAQ. V was trimmed by 5 bases and J by 2 bases, leaving 9 bases between them. The CDR3 consists of 13 residues. The chain's CDR3 is CASSPLVNYGYTF. CDR3 sequence (DNA): TGTGCCAGCAGCCCTCTCGTCAACTATGGCTACACCTTC.

This sequence joins TRBV5-1 and TRBJ2-3; D ambiguous. Germline V gene lookup returns CDR1 SGHRS and CDR2 YFSETQ. V lost 0 bases and J lost 4, with 9 bases in between. The CDR3 is 14 amino acids. CDR3 region: CASSLARQADTQYF. CDR3 bases: TGCGCCAGCAGCTTGGCCCGGCAGGCAGATACGCAGTATTTT.

The chain joins TRBV2 to TRBJ1-4; TRBD1 aligns across 8 bases. V dropped 4 bases and J dropped 2; count of bases not matched to a gene: 3. This CDR3 is built from 15 residues. Germline V CDR1 and CDR2: SNHLY, FYNNEI. CDR3 region: CASSVDRGTNEKLFF. As DNA, the CDR3 is TGTGCCAGCAGTGTAGACAGGGGCACTAATGAAAAACTGTTTTTT.

DNA of the CDR3: TGTGCCAGCAGCGCGGACAGGGGAAGTTACAATGAGCAGTTCTTC. It encodes CASSADRGSYNEQFF. The J gene is TRBJ2-1, the V gene TRBV5-4, with 9 bases lining up with TRBD1. CDR1 and CDR2 (germline): SGHNT, YYREEE (reference sequence). The V gene end was trimmed by 4 bases and the J gene end by 4 bases; junction bases not matched to a gene: 6. This CDR3 region has 15 residues.